The 7 T cell receptor beta chains listed next were all sequenced from one sample in a study of cytomegalovirus exposure and HLA in healthy donors. The PCR employed 60 Vbeta primers together with 13 Jbeta primers. The table came from immunoSEQ multiplex PCR; TCRdb's copy has only in-frame clones and leaves some out. The sample lists about 130,000 clones, around 70% seen once, with approximately 7% in the top ten. Sequencing input: PBMCs. These receptors all stem from a man aged 35 to 55 in good health and CMV-seropositive.

The rearrangement uses TRBV5-1 and TRBJ2-3; 9 bases are a match to TRBD1. After removal of 5 bases from V and 7 bases from J, the junction contained 11 bases not matched to a gene. The CDR3 loop spans 15 amino acids. The germline V gene has CDR1 SGHRS and CDR2 YFSETQ. CDR3 in amino acids: CASSFTGGEGNTQYF. The CDR3, as DNA: TGCGCCAGCAGTTTTACAGGGGGCGAAGGGAATACGCAGTATTTT.

The sample holds a few counts of this clone. The chain combines TRBV5-4 with TRBJ1-1; perhaps TRBD1 as D (5 bases). CDR1 and CDR2 (germline): SGHNT, YYREEE (reference sequence). The CDR3 contains 15 residues. Trimming took off 0 bases at V and 4 bases at J, with 13 bases between the two ends. The CDR3 region is CASSLALAGITEAFF. CDR3 bases: TGTGCCAGCAGCTTGGCCTTGGCAGGGATCACTGAAGCTTTCTTT. The whole variable domain, remainder taken from reference TRBV5-4 and TRBJ1-1, is ETGVTQSPTHLIKTRGQQVTLRCSSQSGHNTVSWYQQALGQGPQFIFQYYREEENGRGNFPPRFSGLQFPNYSSELNVNALELDDSALYLCASSLALAGITEAFFGQGTRLTVV.

The genes are TRBV29-1 and TRBJ2-5; 7 nucleotides match TRBD1. Trimming took 6 bases from V and 2 from J; bases not matched to a gene: 9. The CDR3 is 14 amino acids. The germline CDR1 and CDR2 sequences are SQVTM and ANQGSEA. The CDR3 reads CSVRQGSGQETQYF. Written as DNA, the CDR3 is TGCAGCGTCCGACAGGGATCTGGGCAAGAGACCCAGTACTTC.

The V call is TRBV19, the J call TRBJ1-2; 7 nucleotides match TRBD1. The CDR3 contains 15 residues. The junction had 11 bases not matched to a gene; V was cut back by 6 bases and J by 4 bases. Germline V gene sequence: CDR1 LNHDA, CDR2 SQIVND (reference sequence). For the CDR3, the DNA is TGTGCCAGTAGCTTTGGACAGGCGCGTCTCTATGGCTACACCTTC. This sequence encodes CASSFGQARLYGYTF.

The chain links TRBV7-9 to TRBJ1-1; D gene unclear. The CDR3 is made up of 16 amino acids. Germline loops: CDR1 SEHNR, CDR2 FQNEAQ (reference sequence). Deletions cut 0 bases from V and 0 bases from J, with 11 bases between. This CDR3 is CASSLARMRLNTEAFF. In DNA, the CDR3 is TGTGCCAGCAGCTTAGCGCGGATGAGATTGAACACTGAAGCTTTCTTT.

Written as DNA, the CDR3 is TGCGCCAGCAGCTGGACCGGGACAGGGGGCGAGCAGTACTTC. Its translation is CASSWTGTGGEQYF. V gene TRBV5-1 combines with J gene TRBJ2-7; 11 bases map to TRBD1. The ends lost 3 bases at V and 6 bases at J; junction bases unmatched: 5. The CDR3 sequence is 14 residues long. Germline V gives CDR1 SGHRS, CDR2 YFSETQ.

The J gene is TRBJ1-1, the V gene TRBV7-9; D is unresolved. The CDR3 length is 15 residues. Trimming shortened V by 1 base and J by 2 bases, and 11 bases separated the two germline ends. CDR1 and CDR2 from the germline V gene are SEHNR and FQNEAQ (reference sequence). The CDR3 region is CASSLVRTDNTEAFF. In DNA form, the CDR3 reads TGTGCCAGCAGCTTAGTGAGAACAGATAACACTGAAGCTTTCTTT.